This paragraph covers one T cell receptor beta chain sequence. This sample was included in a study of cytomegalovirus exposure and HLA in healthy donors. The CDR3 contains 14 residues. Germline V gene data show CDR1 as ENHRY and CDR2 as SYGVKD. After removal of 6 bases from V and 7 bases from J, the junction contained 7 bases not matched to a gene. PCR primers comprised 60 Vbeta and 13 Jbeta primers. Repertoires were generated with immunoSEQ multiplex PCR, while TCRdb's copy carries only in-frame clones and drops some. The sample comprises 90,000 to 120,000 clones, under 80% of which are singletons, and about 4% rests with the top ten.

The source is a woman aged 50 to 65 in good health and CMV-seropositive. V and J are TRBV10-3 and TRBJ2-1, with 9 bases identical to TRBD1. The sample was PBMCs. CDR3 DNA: TGTGCCATCAGGAACAGGGGGCTGGGTAATGAGCAGTTCTTC. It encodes CAIRNRGLGNEQFF.